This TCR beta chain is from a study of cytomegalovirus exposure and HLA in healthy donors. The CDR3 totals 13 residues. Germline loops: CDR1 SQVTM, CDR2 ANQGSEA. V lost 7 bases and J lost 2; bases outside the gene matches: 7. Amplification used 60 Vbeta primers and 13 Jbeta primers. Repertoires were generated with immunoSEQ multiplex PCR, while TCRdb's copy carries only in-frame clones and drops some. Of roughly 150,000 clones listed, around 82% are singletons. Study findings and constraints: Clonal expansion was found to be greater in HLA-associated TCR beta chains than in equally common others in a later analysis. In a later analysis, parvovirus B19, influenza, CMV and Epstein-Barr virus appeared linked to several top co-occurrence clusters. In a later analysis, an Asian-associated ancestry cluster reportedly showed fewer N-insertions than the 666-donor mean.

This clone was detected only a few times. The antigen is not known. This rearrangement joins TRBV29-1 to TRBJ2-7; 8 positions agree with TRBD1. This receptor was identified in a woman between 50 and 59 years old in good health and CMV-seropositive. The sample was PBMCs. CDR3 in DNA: TGCAGCGGTAGTGGACAGGGACCCTACGAGCAGTACTTC. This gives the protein CSGSGQGPYEQYF.